This T cell receptor beta chain stems from a study of CD4 T cells in relation to SARS-CoV-2 and coronaviruses. In the study overall: Crossreactive spike epitopes shared across donors were mapped to their HLA restriction. Study-level points and caveats: No donor gave both pre-pandemic and post-infection samples.

Germline V lookup: CDR1 MNHEY, CDR2 SMNVEV (reference sequence). Trimming shortened V by 3 bases and J by 5 bases, and 12 bases separated the two germline ends. This CDR3 region has 14 residues. Uncultured naive and memory CD4+ T cells supplied DNA for deep TCR-beta sequencing. This table comes from immunoSEQ multiplex PCR, and its TCRdb copy is limited to in-frame clones, with some not included. The data show some 69,000 clones, less than 95% seen once. Notes on this clone: Its antigen is undetermined.

CD4+ T cells from unexposed donors were obtained before the COVID-19 pandemic (2011-2018). Naive and memory CD4+ T cells were separated from cryopreserved PBMCs. V usage is TRBV27 and J usage is TRBJ2-3; a weak D match, TRBD2 (6 bases). The specimen sequenced was naive CD4+ T cells from PBMCs. Subset here: naive CD4+ T cells isolated by negative enrichment. This TCR was sampled from a human donor in good health. DNA of the CDR3: TGTGCCAGCAGTTTCGGGGGTTGGGAAGATACGCAGTATTTT. Translating gives CASSFGGWEDTQYF.